In this sample, the clone carrying this T cell receptor (beta chain) turned up many times. MiXCR, run by TCRdb on the 5' RACE reads, gives a single entry per CDR3 protein. The table lists fewer than 400,000 distinct CDR3 sequences, under 15% of them singletons. The sample belongs to a study of T-cell memory formation after mild COVID-19. The sequenced material came from PBMCs or a T cell subset sorted from them (not recorded which). The receptor was derived from a man aged 18 to 35 who had mild COVID-19 (a few samples of this study predate the infection). Cell type and time point are not known.

The CDR3 DNA reads as TGTGCCAGCAGCTTACCCGCCGAGCGGGGGAACGAGCAGTACTTC. Protein product: CASSLPAERGNEQYF. The rearrangement uses TRBV7-9 and TRBJ2-7, with TRBD2 matching 8 bases. CDR3 size: 15 residues. CDR1 is SEHNR and CDR2 is FQNEAQ in the germline V gene (reference sequence). Trimming removed 2 bases from V and 5 bases from J; junction bases left unmatched: 8.